A selection of T cell receptor beta chains follows, all from one sample in a study of tissue T cells after allogeneic stem cell transplantation. Clones were read by immunoSEQ multiplex PCR, and TCRdb kept only the in-frame ones, dropping some. The sample contains about 43,000 clones, roughly 92% of which appear only once. Sequenced material: blood, taken before transplantation. These receptors were obtained from a woman aged 40-69 years who later had graft-versus-host disease after an allogeneic stem cell transplant. Each CDR3 is given with its conserved first and last residue.

>TRBV10-1
CASSISSGSTGELFF
>TRBV5-4
CASSLVGVYGYTF
>TRBV5-4
CASSSAGRLNTEAFF
>TRBV13
CASSLRGGPRGHF
>TRBV19
CASSPRIAGAETQYF
>TRBV19
CASSIGPYSNQPQHF
>TRBV28
CASRDRGTQPQHF
>TRBV28
CASSLSGSHEQFF
>TRBV4-1
CASSQELGTQYF
>TRBV28
CASSLRPYEQYF
>TRBV19
CASRAGLSTDTQYF
>TRBV19
CASSNQGRAPGQPQHF
>TRBV9
CASSYGEILGKEKLFF
>TRBV5-8
CASSLGVFISGANVLTF
>TRBV4-3
CASSQGVGGLKNIQYF
>TRBV10-2
CASSEDYTDTQYF
>TRBV29-1
CSAGAARETQYF
>TRBV27
CASSLSAGVSSYEQYF
>TRBV19
CASRWTPTDNSPLHF
>TRBV25-1
CASSVAYEQYF
>TRBV10-3
CAIAGTSSEQFF
>TRBV12-3/TRBV12-4
CASSLESNQPQHF
>TRBV10-3
CAISESSRSSGNTIYF
>TRBV5-1
CASFPSTGNTGELFF
>TRBV7-2
CASSRRAGGEQYF
>TRBV30
CAWRGGTGRVNTGELFF
>TRBV7-2
CASSLDRTDLAQHF
>TRBV29-1
CPSAGPEQYF
>TRBV7-2
CASSLRGQGLYNEQFF
>TRBV9
CASSPPGSGTYFQETQYF
>TRBV30
CAWAGSSISEQYF
>TRBV14
CASSQVVTSGTYEQYF
>TRBV13
CASSILSGTSGFLNGYTF
>TRBV19
CASKSQATNYGYTF
>TRBV3-1/TRBV3-2
CASSTVPGNEQFF
>TRBV3-1/TRBV3-2
CASSQESGLKADTQYF
>TRBV6-2/TRBV6-3
CASSYTGRLGHEQYF
>TRBV14
CASSLRFNTEAFF
>TRBV19
CASTWTSGRLIRNEQFF
>TRBV20-1
CSAREYEQYF
>TRBV4-1
CASSQRTSGMVEQYF
>TRBV6-5
CASSYSTGEAGAFF
>TRBV4-1
CASSRGGGQGSYEQYF
>TRBV28
CASSLSGGDNEQFF
>TRBV7-2
CASSLVRSDYNEQFF